Below, 13 T cell receptor beta chains from the same sample are listed, as sequenced in a study of blood T cell repertoires in COVID-19. Only in-frame clones appear in the TCRdb table, and some are missing; sequencing was by immunoSEQ multiplex PCR. The repertoire holds approximately 250,000 clones, with more than 75% as singletons. Sequenced: PBMCs or T cells enriched from blood (not recorded which). These TCRs come from a woman aged 60-70 years in a cohort exposed to, infected with or recovered from COVID-19 (not recorded which).

The chain couples TRBV19 to TRBJ2-1; 8 bases agree with TRBD1. This CDR3 contains 17 residues. V trimming: 6 bases; J trimming: 2 bases; junction bases outside the gene matches: 12. Germline V CDR1 and CDR2: LNHDA, SQIVND (reference sequence). Here the CDR3 reads CASRRGTGGTPYNEQFF. The CDR3, as DNA: TGTGCCAGTAGACGGGGAACAGGGGGGACTCCCTACAATGAGCAGTTCTTC.

This clone was detected a few times. The chain couples TRBV18 to TRBJ1-6; D may be TRBD1 (5 bases). The ends were cut back, 3 bases at V and 9 bases at J, with 18 bases in the middle. The CDR3 is made up of 16 amino acids. Germline CDR1 and CDR2: KGHSH and LQKENI. The CDR3 nucleotides are TGTGCCAGCTCACCTGAAGAGGGGACTCGGGGTTCACCCCTCCACTTT. Amino acid sequence: CASSPEEGTRGSPLHF.

The CDR3 sequence: CASSYLNTGELFF. For the CDR3, the DNA is TGTGCCAGCAGCTATCTGAACACCGGGGAGCTGTTTTTT. V is TRBV4-2 and J is TRBJ2-2; D unresolved. From germline, CDR1 is LGHNA and CDR2 YNFKEQ. The CDR3 sequence is 13 residues long. The V and J ends lost 5 bases and 1 base respectively, with 5 bases between them.

CDR3: CASSLTANSPLHF. The CDR3 nucleotides are TGCGCCAGCAGCCTTACAGCTAATTCACCCCTCCACTTT. The J gene is TRBJ1-6, the V gene TRBV5-1; D remains unclear. CDR1 and CDR2 from the germline V gene are SGHRS and YFSETQ. There are 13 residues in the CDR3. V was cut by 4 bases and J by 6 bases, with 8 bases left in between.

V and J are TRBV11-2 and TRBJ2-2; 7 positions match TRBD1. CDR1 SGHAT and CDR2 FQNNGV come from the germline V gene. This CDR3 region has 16 residues. V was clipped by 3 bases and J by 4 bases; unmatched bases: 8. The CDR3 sequence is CASSFRSTGPTGELFF. The CDR3 DNA is TGTGCCAGCAGCTTCCGGTCGACAGGGCCCACCGGGGAGCTGTTTTTT.

The V call is TRBV5-1, the J call TRBJ2-5, with D possibly being TRBD1 (6 bases). This CDR3 contains 17 residues. Germline CDR1 is SGHRS and CDR2 is YFSETQ. V shed 4 bases and J shed 1 base, with 20 bases lying between them. Here the CDR3 reads CASSAHSEGVSQETQYF. CDR3 nucleotide sequence: TGCGCCAGCAGCGCCCACTCCGAGGGGGTTAGCCAAGAGACCCAGTACTTC.

The chain recombines TRBV4-2 with TRBJ2-1; D may be TRBD2 (5 bases). V lost 4 bases, J lost 4 bases, and 11 bases lay in between. Germline-derived CDR1 and CDR2 are LGHNA and YNFKEQ. CDR3 length equals 14 residues. The CDR3 bases are TGTGCCAGCAGCCGGGAGCAACGTTACAATGAGCAGTTCTTC. This codes for CASSREQRYNEQFF.

V and J are TRBV10-2 and TRBJ2-3; 7 bases fit TRBD1. The CDR3 runs to 12 residues. The V gene end was trimmed by 11 bases and the J gene end by 6 bases; junction bases not matched to a gene: 8. CDR1 and CDR2 (germline): WSHSY, SAAADI. The CDR3 reads CAGSQGRDTQYF. CDR3 nucleotide sequence: TGCGCCGGATCACAGGGGCGCGATACGCAGTATTTT.

The rearrangement uses TRBV4-2 and TRBJ2-7; 12 nucleotides agree with TRBD2. This CDR3 region has 18 residues. The V gene's germline CDR1 is LGHNA and CDR2 YNFKEQ. Germline trimming cut 1 base from V and 3 bases from J; bases unmatched to any gene: 10. This chain's CDR3 is CASSQGPLAGGGDYEQYF. The CDR3, as DNA: TGTGCCAGCAGCCAAGGTCCACTAGCGGGAGGTGGGGACTACGAGCAGTACTTC.

The chain couples TRBV28 to TRBJ1-5; D is uncertain. The CDR3 spans 13 residues. The ends were cut back, 2 bases at V and 6 bases at J, with 8 bases in the middle. The germline CDR1 and CDR2 sequences are MDHEN and SYDVKM. The CDR3 nucleotides are TGTGCCAGCAGTTTAGAGGTCCCTCAGCCCCAGCATTTT. It specifies CASSLEVPQPQHF.

V gene TRBV30 combines with J gene TRBJ2-7, with D possibly matching TRBD1 (6 bases). Germline V gene data show CDR1 as GTSNPN and CDR2 as SVGIG (reference sequence). Trimming pared 4 bases from V and 3 bases from J, leaving 7 bases between. This CDR3 contains 11 residues. The CDR3 region is CAWTGDYEQYF. CDR3 DNA sequence: TGTGCCTGGACAGGGGACTACGAGCAGTACTTC.

The rearrangement uses TRBV6-5 and TRBJ2-3, with 11 positions matching TRBD2. CDR3 length equals 14 residues. Germline CDR1 MNHEY, CDR2 SVGAGI. The junction had 4 bases not matched to a gene; V was cut back by 6 bases and J by 5 bases. CDR3 nucleotides: TGTGCCAGCAGACTAGCGGGAGCAGGAGATACGCAGTATTTT. It translates to CASRLAGAGDTQYF.

The chain employs TRBV4-2 and TRBJ2-1, with 8 bases lining up with TRBD2. With V trimmed by 0 bases and J by 15 bases, 7 bases remained unmatched. This CDR3 has 13 amino acids. Germline V gives CDR1 LGHNA, CDR2 YNFKEQ. CDR3 in amino acids: CASSQDLERELFF. Written as DNA, the CDR3 is TGTGCCAGCAGCCAAGATTTGGAGCGGGAGTTGTTCTTC.